This T cell receptor (beta chain) originates from a study of T-cell memory formation after mild COVID-19. Overall study results and limits: Clones that contracted from day 15 to 85 were balanced CD4/CD8, while later expanders leaned CD4+.

As for this clonotype: Its antigen is as yet unknown.

It was 5'RACE with constant-segment primers that produced the TCR alpha and TCR beta cDNA libraries, which carried sample barcodes and UMIs. TCRdb passed the 5' RACE reads through MiXCR, listing each CDR3 protein once. The sample shows 550,000 to 700,000 distinct CDR3 sequences, around 16% of them seen only once. Trimming took off 4 bases at V and 11 bases at J, with 21 bases between the two ends. CDR3 size: 15 residues. Germline lookup yields CDR1 LNHDA and CDR2 SQIVND (reference sequence). Sequenced sample: PBMCs or a T cell subset sorted from them (not recorded which). This sequence originates from an adult woman who had mild COVID-19 (a few samples of this study predate the infection). Cell type and time point are not known. This rearrangement joins TRBV19 to TRBJ1-5; D is ambiguous. For the CDR3, the DNA is TGTGCCAGTAGTACTCCGGAGAGACTGCGGAGGTCCCAGCATTTT. The encoded protein is CASSTPERLRRSQHF. Full variable domain (rest looked up from reference TRBV19 and TRBJ1-5): DGGITQSPKYLFRKEGQNVTLSCEQNLNHDAMYWYRQDPGQGLRLIYYSQIVNDFQKGDIAEGYSVSREKKESFPLTVTSAQKNPTAFYLCASSTPERLRRSQHFGDGTRLSIL.